This TCR beta chain stems from a study of blood T cell repertoires in COVID-19. Study-level background: Sites in the United States, Italy and Spain provided acute and convalescent COVID-19 samples. Sources were T cells, B-cell-depleted T cells, or PBMCs; the material itself was cDNA or gDNA.

Looked up from germline, CDR1 is SQVTM and CDR2 is ANQGSEA. The CDR3 spans 14 residues. The V and J ends lost 3 bases and 4 bases respectively, with 12 bases between them. Per the authors' pipeline: For nucleated cells, counts were estimated from reference gene primer amplification. TCRdb keeps only in-frame clones here, not all; method: immunoSEQ multiplex PCR. Clone size and V and J calls were adopted from that table, with D and trimming inferred from the DNA. The sample holds about 220,000 clones, 84% seen once. This sequence was found in a woman aged 55-70 years with acute or convalescent COVID-19. The chain recombines TRBV29-1 with TRBJ2-2; perhaps TRBD1 as D (6 bases). Sample: peripheral blood. CDR3 residues: CSVDLQGFTGELFF. Here the CDR3 DNA reads TGCAGCGTTGACCTACAGGGCTTCACCGGGGAGCTGTTTTTT.